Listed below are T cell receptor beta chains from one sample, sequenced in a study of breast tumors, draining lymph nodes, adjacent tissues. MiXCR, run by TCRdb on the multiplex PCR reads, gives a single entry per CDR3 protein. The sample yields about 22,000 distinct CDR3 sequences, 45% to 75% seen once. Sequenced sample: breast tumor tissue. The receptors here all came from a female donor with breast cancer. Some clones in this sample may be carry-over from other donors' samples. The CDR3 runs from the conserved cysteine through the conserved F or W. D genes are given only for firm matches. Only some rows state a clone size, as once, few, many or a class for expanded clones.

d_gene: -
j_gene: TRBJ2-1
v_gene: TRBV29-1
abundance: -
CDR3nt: TGCAGCGTTGAAGATGACAAGCGGAGTGAGCAGTTCTTC
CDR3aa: CSVEDDKRSEQFF

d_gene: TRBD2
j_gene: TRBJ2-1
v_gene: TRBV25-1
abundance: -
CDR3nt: TGTGCCAGCAGTGGACTAGCGGGAGGGCCGAATGAGCAGTTCTTC
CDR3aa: CASSGLAGGPNEQFF

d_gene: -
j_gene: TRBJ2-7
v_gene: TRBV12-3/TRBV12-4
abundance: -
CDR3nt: TGTGCCAGCAGTTTGAGGGTGGGGCAGAAGGCCGAGCAGTACTTC
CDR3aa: CASSLRVGQKAEQYF

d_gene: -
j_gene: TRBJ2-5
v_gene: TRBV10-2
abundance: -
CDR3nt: TGCGCCAGCAGTGAGTTGGCCAGGGGCTACCAAGAGACCCAGTACTTC
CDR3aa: CASSELARGYQETQYF

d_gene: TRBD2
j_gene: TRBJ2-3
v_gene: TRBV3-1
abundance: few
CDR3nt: TGTGCCAGCAGAGGGACTAGCGGGTTCACTAGCACAGATACGCAGTATTTT
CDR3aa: CASRGTSGFTSTDTQYF

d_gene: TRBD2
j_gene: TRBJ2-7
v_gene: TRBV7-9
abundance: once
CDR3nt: TGTGCCAGCAGCTCCGGTGCGGGAGAGACCTACGAGCAGTACTTC
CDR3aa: CASSSGAGETYEQYF

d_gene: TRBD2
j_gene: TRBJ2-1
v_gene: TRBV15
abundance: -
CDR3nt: TGTGCCAGCAGCAGAACCAGGAGGGAGGGCCCCTACAATGAGCAGTTCTTC
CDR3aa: CASSRTRREGPYNEQFF

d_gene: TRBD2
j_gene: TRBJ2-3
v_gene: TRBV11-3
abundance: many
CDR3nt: TGTGCCAGCAGCGCGGGGGGCGGGAGTACAGATACGCAGTATTTT
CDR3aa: CASSAGGGSTDTQYF

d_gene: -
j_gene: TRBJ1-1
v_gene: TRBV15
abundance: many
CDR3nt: TGTGCCACCAGCAGAGCGGGGAACACTGAAGCTTTCTTT
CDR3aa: CATSRAGNTEAFF

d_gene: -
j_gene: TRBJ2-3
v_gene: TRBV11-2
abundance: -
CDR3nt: TGTGCCAGCAGCTGGGTCTCGGGCCGTACAGATACGCAGTATTTT
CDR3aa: CASSWVSGRTDTQYF

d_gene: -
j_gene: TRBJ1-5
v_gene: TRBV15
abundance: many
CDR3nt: TGTGCCACCAGCAGAGATTTCGGGGGGACGGGGCCCCAGCATTTT
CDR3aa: CATSRDFGGTGPQHF

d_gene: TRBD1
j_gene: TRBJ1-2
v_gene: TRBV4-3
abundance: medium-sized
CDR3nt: TGCGCCAGCAGCCCTAGCGGGACAGATGGTTATGGCTACACCTTC
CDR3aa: CASSPSGTDGYGYTF

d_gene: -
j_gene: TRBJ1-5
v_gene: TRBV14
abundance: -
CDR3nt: TGTGCCAGCAGCCTACGATTCGGGCAGCCCCAGCATTTT
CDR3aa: CASSLRFGQPQHF

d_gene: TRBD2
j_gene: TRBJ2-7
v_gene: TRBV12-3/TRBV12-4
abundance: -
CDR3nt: TGTGCCAGCAGTTTACAGGCGGGAGGGCCGCACGAGCAGTACTTC
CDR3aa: CASSLQAGGPHEQYF

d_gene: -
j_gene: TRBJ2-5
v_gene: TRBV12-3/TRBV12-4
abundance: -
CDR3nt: TGTGCCAGCAGTTTCAAAAAGGGGGAGACCCAGTACTTC
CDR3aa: CASSFKKGETQYF

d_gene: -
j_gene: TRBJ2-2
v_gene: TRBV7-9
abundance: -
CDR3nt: TGTGCCAGCAGCTTGGGTTCGGACGTCGGGGAGCTGTTTTTT
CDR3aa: CASSLGSDVGELFF

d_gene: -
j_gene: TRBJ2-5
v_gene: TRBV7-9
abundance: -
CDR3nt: TGTGCCAGCGGGTCAGGCCCTAAAGAGACCCAGTACTTC
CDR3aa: CASGSGPKETQYF

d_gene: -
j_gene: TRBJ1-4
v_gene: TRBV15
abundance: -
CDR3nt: TGTGCCACCAGCAGACCCCCCAGAGGAAATGAAAAACTGTTTTTT
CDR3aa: CATSRPPRGNEKLFF

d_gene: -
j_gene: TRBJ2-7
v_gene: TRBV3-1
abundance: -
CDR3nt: TGCGCCAGCAGCCACAAACTTGCCCTCTACGAGCAGTGCTTC
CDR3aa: CASSHKLALYEQCF

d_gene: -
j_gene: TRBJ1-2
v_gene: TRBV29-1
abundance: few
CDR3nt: TGCAGCGTTGAGGGGGGGGATTTCTATGGCTACACCTTC
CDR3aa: CSVEGGDFYGYTF

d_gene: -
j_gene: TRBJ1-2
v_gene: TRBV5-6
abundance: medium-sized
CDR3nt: TGTGCCAGCAGCTTTCCCACAGGTGCCTATGGCTACACCTTC
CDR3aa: CASSFPTGAYGYTF

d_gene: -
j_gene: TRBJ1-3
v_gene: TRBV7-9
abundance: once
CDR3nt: TGTGCCGGGGTGGTAATAACTGGAAACACCATATATTTT
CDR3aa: CAGVVITGNTIYF

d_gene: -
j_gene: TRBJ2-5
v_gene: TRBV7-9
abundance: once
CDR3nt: TGTGCCAGCAGCTTCCCTCGGGGGAGGGGAGGTCAGGGGGAGACCCAGTACTTC
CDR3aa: CASSFPRGRGGQGETQYF

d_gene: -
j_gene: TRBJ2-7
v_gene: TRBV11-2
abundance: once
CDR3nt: TGTGCCAGCAGCTTAATGGGCTACGAGCAGTACTTC
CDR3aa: CASSLMGYEQYF

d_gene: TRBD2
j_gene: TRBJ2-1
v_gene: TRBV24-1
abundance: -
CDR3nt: TGTGCTAAGGTGCTAGCGGGTTACAATGAGCAGTTCTTC
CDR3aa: CAKVLAGYNEQFF

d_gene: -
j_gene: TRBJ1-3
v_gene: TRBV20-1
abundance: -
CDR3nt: TGCAGTGCAGACAGTTCCTCTGGAAACACCATATATTTT
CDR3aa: CSADSSSGNTIYF

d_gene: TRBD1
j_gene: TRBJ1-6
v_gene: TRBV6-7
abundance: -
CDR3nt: TGTGCCAGCACCTTGACAGGGCGTAATTCACCCCTCCACTTT
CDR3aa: CASTLTGRNSPLHF

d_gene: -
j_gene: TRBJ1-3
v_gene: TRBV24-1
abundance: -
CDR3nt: TGTGCCACCAGTGATCCGAATCGGCGAAACACCATATATTTT
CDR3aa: CATSDPNRRNTIYF

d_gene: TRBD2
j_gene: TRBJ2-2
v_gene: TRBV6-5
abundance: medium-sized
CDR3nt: TGTGCCAGCAGTTACCTGGCGGGAGGCACCGGGGAGCTGTTTTTT
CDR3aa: CASSYLAGGTGELFF

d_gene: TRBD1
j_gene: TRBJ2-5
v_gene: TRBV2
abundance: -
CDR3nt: TGTGCCAGCAGGGGGACAGAGCAAGAGACCCAGTACTTC
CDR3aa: CASRGTEQETQYF

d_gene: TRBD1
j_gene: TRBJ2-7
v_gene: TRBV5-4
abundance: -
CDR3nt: TGTGCCAGCAGCCCGGGGACAGCGCGCGAGCAGTACTTC
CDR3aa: CASSPGTAREQYF

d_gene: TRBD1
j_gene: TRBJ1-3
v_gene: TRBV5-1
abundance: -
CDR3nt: TGCGCCAGCAGCCTAGGGACAGCGAGAGTTACCAGCTCTGGAAACACCATATATTTT
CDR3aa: CASSLGTARVTSSGNTIYF

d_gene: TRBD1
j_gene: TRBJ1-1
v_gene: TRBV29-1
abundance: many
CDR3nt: TGCAGCGGCGGGACAGGGGGAACGGAAGCTTTCTTT
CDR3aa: CSGGTGGTEAFF

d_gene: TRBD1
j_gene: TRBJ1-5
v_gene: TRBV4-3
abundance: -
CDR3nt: TGCGCCAGCAGCCAAGAGGTACAGGGGGATCAGCCCCAGCATTTT
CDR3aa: CASSQEVQGDQPQHF

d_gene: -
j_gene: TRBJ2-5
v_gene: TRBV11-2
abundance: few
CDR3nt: TGTGCCAGTAGCTTAGTAAGGGGCCAAGAGACCCAGTACTTC
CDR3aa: CASSLVRGQETQYF

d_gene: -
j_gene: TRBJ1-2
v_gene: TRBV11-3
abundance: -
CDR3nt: TGTGCCAGCAGCTTAGGGGCAAACGACGGAAACTATGGCTACACCTTC
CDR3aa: CASSLGANDGNYGYTF

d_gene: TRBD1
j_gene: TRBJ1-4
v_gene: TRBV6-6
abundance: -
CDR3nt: TGTGCCAGCAGAGGACAGGGGATGGAGGAAAAACTGTTTTTT
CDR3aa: CASRGQGMEEKLFF

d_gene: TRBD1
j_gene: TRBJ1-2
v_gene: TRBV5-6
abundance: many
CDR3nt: TGTGCCAGCAGCCTGGGGACAGGGCTTATCACCTTC
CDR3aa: CASSLGTGLITF

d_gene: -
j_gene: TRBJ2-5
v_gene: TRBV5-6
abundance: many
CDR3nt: TGTGCCAGCAGGAGTTATGGCGCGAGGGAGGAGACCCAGTACTTC
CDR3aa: CASRSYGAREETQYF

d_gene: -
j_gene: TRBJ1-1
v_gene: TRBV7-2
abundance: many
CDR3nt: TGTGCCAGCAGCTTAAATGGTGCAACTGAAGCTTTCTTT
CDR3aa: CASSLNGATEAFF

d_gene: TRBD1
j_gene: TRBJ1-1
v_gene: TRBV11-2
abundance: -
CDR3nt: TGTGCCAGCAGCTTAGAACAGGGGCGGGGGAACACTGAAGCTTTCTTT
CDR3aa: CASSLEQGRGNTEAFF

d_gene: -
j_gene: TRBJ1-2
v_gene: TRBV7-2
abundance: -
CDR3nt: TGTGCCAGCAGCTTAGATTACAATAACTATGGCTACACCTTC
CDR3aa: CASSLDYNNYGYTF

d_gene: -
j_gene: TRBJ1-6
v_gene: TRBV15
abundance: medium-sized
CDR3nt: TGTGCCACCAGCAGAGTCGCGGGGGACTCACCCCTCCACTTT
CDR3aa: CATSRVAGDSPLHF

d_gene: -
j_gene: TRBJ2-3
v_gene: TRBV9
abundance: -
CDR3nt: TGTGCCAGCAGCCCACTTGGACAGCGCACAGATACGCAGTATTTT
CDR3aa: CASSPLGQRTDTQYF

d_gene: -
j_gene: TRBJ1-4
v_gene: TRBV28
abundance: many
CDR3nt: TGTGCCAGCAGTTTATTGGGGGGTAATGAAAAACTGTTTTTT
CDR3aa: CASSLLGGNEKLFF

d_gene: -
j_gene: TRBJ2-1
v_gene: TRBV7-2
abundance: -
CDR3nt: TGTGCCAGCAGCTTGGGGGACTCATTCAATGAGCAGTTCTTC
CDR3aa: CASSLGDSFNEQFF

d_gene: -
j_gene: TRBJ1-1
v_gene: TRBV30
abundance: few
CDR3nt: TGTGCCTGGAGTGTATGGGGAAGTGCGAACACTGAAGCTTTCTTT
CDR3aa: CAWSVWGSANTEAFF

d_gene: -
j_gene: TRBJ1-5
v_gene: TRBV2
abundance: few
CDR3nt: TGTGCCAGCAGTGAAAGCAGTACCAATCAGCCCCAGCATTTT
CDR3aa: CASSESSTNQPQHF

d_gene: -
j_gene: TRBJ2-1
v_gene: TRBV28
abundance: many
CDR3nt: TGTGCCAGCAGTTGGCCCTTTGCCTACAATGAGCAGTTCTTC
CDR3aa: CASSWPFAYNEQFF

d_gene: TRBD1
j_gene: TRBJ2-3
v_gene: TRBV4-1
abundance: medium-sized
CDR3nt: TGCGCCAGCAGCCAAGATCCGCAGGGGGCGCAGACAGATACGCAGTATTTT
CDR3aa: CASSQDPQGAQTDTQYF

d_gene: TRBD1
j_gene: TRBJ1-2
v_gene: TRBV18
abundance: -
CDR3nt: TGTGCCAGCTCGCAATGGGACAGTCCCAACTATGGCTACACCTTC
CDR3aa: CASSQWDSPNYGYTF

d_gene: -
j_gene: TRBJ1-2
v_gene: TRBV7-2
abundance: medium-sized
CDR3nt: TGTGCCAGCAGCCGTCTTGGGTATGGCTACACCTTC
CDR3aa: CASSRLGYGYTF

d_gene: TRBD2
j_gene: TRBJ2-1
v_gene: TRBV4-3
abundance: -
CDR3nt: TGCGCCAGCAGCCAAGATGGTGTGGGGGGGGTAAATGAGCAGTTCTTC
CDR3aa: CASSQDGVGGVNEQFF